This note documents a single T cell receptor beta chain sequence. In the original workflow: How many nucleated cells were present was estimated from reference gene primer amplification. Sequenced by immunoSEQ multiplex PCR; TCRdb stores in-frame clones only, minus some. V and J calls and clone size are as listed in that table; D and trimming were resolved from the DNA. Of hundreds of thousands of clones in the sample, around 90% were seen once. This record comes from a study of blood T cell repertoires in COVID-19. Study-level background: The United States, Italy and Spain were the sources of the acute and convalescent COVID-19 samples.

V lost 5 bases, J lost 4 bases, and 15 bases lay in between. There are 14 residues in the CDR3. Germline CDR1 reads SQVTM; CDR2 reads ANQGSEA. This chain uses TRBV29-1 with TRBJ1-3, with a possible D match to TRBD1 (6 bases). The clonotype originates from a woman between 40 and 55 years old with acute COVID-19. The specimen sequenced was PBMCs or T cells enriched from blood (not recorded which). The CDR3 DNA sequence: TGCAGCGTTCAGGGACACCGATCGGGAAACACCATATATTTT. Its translation: CSVQGHRSGNTIYF. The entire variable domain, with the rest obtained from reference TRBV29-1 and TRBJ1-3, is as follows: SAVISQKPSRDICQRGTSLTIQCQVDSQVTMMFWYRQQPGQSLTLIATANQGSEATYESGFVIDKFPISRPNLTFSTLTVSNMSPEDSSIYLCSVQGHRSGNTIYFGEGSWLTVV.